A selection of T cell receptor beta chains follows, all from one sample in a study of PD-L1 blockade in urothelial cancer. Clones were read by immunoSEQ multiplex PCR, and TCRdb kept only the in-frame ones, dropping some. There are under 120,000 clones in the sample; around 82% occur only once, and about 2.3% lies in the top ten. The sample in question was PBMCs, obtained around atezolizumab (anti-PD-L1) treatment. These receptors all come from a man in his fifties or sixties with urothelial cancer. The CDR3 runs from the conserved cysteine through the conserved F or W. D genes are given only for firm matches. A clone size is listed for some rows: how often the clone was seen (once, few, many), or a class if it is expanded.

J gene,D gene,clone size,V gene,CDR3 DNA,CDR3 protein
TRBJ2-1,-,-,TRBV2,TGTGCCAGCAAACCACGGTCCTACAATGAGCAGTTCTTC,CASKPRSYNEQFF
TRBJ2-7,TRBD2,-,TRBV2,TGTGCCAGCACCTTAGGGACTAGCGGTATGGGCGAGCAGTACTTC,CASTLGTSGMGEQYF
TRBJ1-1,-,-,TRBV29-1,TGCAGCCACTCCCCGGAGGGAGCTTTCTTT,CSHSPEGAFF
TRBJ1-1,-,-,TRBV6-5,TGTGCCAGCAGTTACATGGCGGGGACTGAAGCTTTCTTT,CASSYMAGTEAFF
TRBJ2-3,TRBD1,-,TRBV13,TGTGCCAGCAGCTCTGGACAGGTCTGGGATACGCAGTATTTT,CASSSGQVWDTQYF
TRBJ2-5,TRBD1,-,TRBV11-2,TGTGCCAGCAGCCGCCAGGGGACAGGGGCCGGGGAGACCCAGTACTTC,CASSRQGTGAGETQYF
TRBJ1-1,TRBD1,-,TRBV5-6,TGTGCCAGCAGCCCAGGGGGCACTGAAGCTTTCTTT,CASSPGGTEAFF
TRBJ2-3,-,-,TRBV28,TGTGCCAGCACTAGTGGGGGGGATACGCAGTATTTT,CASTSGGDTQYF
TRBJ2-1,-,-,TRBV18,TGTGCCAGCTCACCACCGACGGGGAGCTCCTACAATGAGCAGTTCTTC,CASSPPTGSSYNEQFF
TRBJ2-3,TRBD2,-,TRBV7-9,TGTGCCAGCAGCTCGTTCTCGGGACTAGCGGGAGCGGATACGCAGTATTTT,CASSSFSGLAGADTQYF
TRBJ1-6,-,-,TRBV11-2,TGTGCCAGCAGCTCGGCCGGACAACGTTCACCCCTCCACTTT,CASSSAGQRSPLHF
TRBJ2-4,TRBD2,-,TRBV28,TGTGCCAGCAGTTTTCCACTAGCGGGAGGACAAAAAAACATTCAGTACTTC,CASSFPLAGGQKNIQYF
TRBJ2-7,-,-,TRBV2,TGTGCCAGCAGATTGAGGTCCTACGGCGAGCAGTACTTC,CASRLRSYGEQYF
TRBJ1-2,-,-,TRBV11-1,TGTGCCAGCAGCTTCGGACGGGAGGACTATGGCTACACCTTC,CASSFGREDYGYTF
TRBJ2-1,TRBD2,-,TRBV28,TGTGCCAGCAGTTTAGGGGGGGGACTACTAAATGAGCAGTTCTTC,CASSLGGGLLNEQFF
TRBJ2-5,-,-,TRBV30,TGTGCCTGGGGCCGCAATGGTGGGGCCCAAGAGACCCAGTACTTC,CAWGRNGGAQETQYF
TRBJ1-1,-,once,TRBV5-1,TGCGCCAGCAGCAATTGGGACACCTTACACACTGAAGCTTTCTTT,CASSNWDTLHTEAFF
TRBJ1-2,-,few,TRBV6-5,TGTGCCAGCAGTTACGATCTCTCGCGGAACTATGGCTACACCTTC,CASSYDLSRNYGYTF
TRBJ1-2,-,-,TRBV18,TGTGCCAGCTCACCACGACTAGGATATGGCTACACCTTC,CASSPRLGYGYTF
TRBJ2-2,-,-,TRBV9,TGTGCCAGCAGCCCCGGGGGAGACGGGGAGCTGTTTTTT,CASSPGGDGELFF
TRBJ1-2,TRBD1,-,TRBV6-1,TGTGCCAGCGGAGTTGGGACAGTTAACTATGGCTACACCTTC,CASGVGTVNYGYTF
TRBJ1-2,-,-,TRBV19,TGTGCCAGTAGTATAGAGGCCCCCCCGATGCATGGCTACACCTTC,CASSIEAPPMHGYTF
TRBJ2-5,TRBD1,-,TRBV5-1,TGCGCCAGCAGTCCCCAGGGGGCGTCCCTAGGAGAGACCCAGTACTTC,CASSPQGASLGETQYF
TRBJ1-6,TRBD1,-,TRBV28,TGTGCCAGCCGACAGGGGTGGGATTCACCCCTCCACTTT,CASRQGWDSPLHF
TRBJ2-7,-,-,TRBV20-1,TGCAGTGCTTCCGGGGTAGACGAGCAGTACTTC,CSASGVDEQYF
TRBJ1-6,-,-,TRBV19,TGTGCCAGTCAGGGCTCCTATAATTCACCCCTCCACTTT,CASQGSYNSPLHF
TRBJ1-1,-,-,TRBV19,TGTGCCAGTAGTATTACTCTGAACACTGAAGCTTTCTTT,CASSITLNTEAFF